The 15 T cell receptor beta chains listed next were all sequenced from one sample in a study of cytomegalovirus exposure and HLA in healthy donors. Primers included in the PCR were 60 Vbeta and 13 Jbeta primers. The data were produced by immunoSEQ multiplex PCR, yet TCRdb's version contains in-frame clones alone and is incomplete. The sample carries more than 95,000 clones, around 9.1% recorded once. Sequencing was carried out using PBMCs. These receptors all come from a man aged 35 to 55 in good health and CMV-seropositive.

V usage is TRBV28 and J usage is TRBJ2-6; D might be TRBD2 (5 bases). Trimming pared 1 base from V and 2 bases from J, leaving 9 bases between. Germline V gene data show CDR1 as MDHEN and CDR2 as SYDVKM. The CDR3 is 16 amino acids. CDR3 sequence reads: CASSLLTRTGANVLTF. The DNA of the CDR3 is TGTGCCAGCAGTTTATTAACTAGAACTGGGGCCAACGTCCTGACTTTC. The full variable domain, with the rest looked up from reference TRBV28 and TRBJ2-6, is DVKVTQSSRYLVKRTGEKVFLECVQDMDHENMFWYRQDPGLGLRLIYFSYDVKMKEKGDIPEGYSVSREKKERFSLILESASTNQTSMYLCASSLLTRTGANVLTFGAGSRLTVL.

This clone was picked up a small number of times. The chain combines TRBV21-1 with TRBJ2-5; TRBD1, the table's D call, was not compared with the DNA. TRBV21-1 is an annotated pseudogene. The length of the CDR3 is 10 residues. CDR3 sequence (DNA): TGTGCCAGCAGCAAAGCCAGGGAGTACTTC. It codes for CASSKAREYF.

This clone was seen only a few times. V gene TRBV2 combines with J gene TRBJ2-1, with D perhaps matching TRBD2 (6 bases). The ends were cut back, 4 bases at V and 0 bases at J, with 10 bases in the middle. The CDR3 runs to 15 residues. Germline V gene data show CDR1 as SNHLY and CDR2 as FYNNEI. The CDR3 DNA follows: TGTGCCAGCAGTGGGGCGGGGAGCTCCTACAATGAGCAGTTCTTC. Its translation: CASSGAGSSYNEQFF. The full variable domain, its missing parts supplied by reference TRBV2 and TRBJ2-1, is EPEVTQTPSHQVTQMGQEVILRCVPISNHLYFYWYRQILGQKVEFLVSFYNNEISEKSEIFDDQFSVERPDGSNFTLKIRSTKLEDSAMYFCASSGAGSSYNEQFFGPGTRLTVL.

This CDR3 reads CASSLLGQGNEQFF. As DNA, the CDR3 is TGTGCCAGCAGCTTATTGGGACAGGGCAATGAGCAGTTCTTC. The V call is TRBV7-3, the J call TRBJ2-1, with TRBD1 identical over 9 bases. V lost 2 bases to trimming and J lost 6 bases; unmatched junction nucleotides: 2. This CDR3 contains 14 residues. Per the germline V gene, CDR1 is SGHTA and CDR2 is FQGTGA.

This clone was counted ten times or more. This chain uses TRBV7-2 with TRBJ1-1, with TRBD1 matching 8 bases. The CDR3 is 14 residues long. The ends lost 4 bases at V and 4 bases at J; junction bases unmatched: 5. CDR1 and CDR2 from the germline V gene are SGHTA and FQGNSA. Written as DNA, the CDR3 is TGTGCCAGCAGCTCGATCGGACAGGGCACTGAAGCTTTCTTT. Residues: CASSSIGQGTEAFF.

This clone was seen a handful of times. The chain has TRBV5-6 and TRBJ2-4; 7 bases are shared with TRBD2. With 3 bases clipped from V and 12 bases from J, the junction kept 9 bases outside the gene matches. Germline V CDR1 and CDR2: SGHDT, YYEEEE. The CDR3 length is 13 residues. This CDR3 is CASSSGSGARQYF. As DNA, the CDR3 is TGTGCCAGCAGCTCGGGGAGCGGGGCCCGTCAGTACTTC.

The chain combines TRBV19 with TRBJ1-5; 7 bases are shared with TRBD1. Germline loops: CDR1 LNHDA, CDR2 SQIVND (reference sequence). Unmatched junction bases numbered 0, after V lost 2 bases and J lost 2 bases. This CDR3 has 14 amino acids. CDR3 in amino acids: CASSITGGNQPQHF. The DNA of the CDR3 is TGTGCCAGTAGTATAACAGGGGGCAATCAGCCCCAGCATTTT.

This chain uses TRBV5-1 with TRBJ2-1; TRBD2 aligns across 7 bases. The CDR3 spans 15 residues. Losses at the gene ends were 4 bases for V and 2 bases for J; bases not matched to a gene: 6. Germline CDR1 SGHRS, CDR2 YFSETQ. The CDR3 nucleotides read TGCGCCAGCAGCGTGGCGGGAGACCCCTACAATGAGCAGTTCTTC. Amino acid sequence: CASSVAGDPYNEQFF.

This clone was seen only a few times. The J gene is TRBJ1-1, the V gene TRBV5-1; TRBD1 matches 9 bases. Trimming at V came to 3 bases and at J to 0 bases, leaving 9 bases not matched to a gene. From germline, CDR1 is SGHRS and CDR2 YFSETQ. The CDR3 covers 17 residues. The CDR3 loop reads CASSSVPGQGLNTEAFF. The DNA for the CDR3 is TGCGCCAGCAGCTCCGTCCCGGGACAGGGATTGAACACTGAAGCTTTCTTT.

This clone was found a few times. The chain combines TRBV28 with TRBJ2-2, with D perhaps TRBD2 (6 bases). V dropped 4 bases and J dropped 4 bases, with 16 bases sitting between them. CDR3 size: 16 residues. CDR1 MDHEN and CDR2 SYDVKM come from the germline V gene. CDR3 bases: TGTGCCAGCAGTTCCCTAGGCGGGGAGGCCACCGGGGAGCTGTTTTTT. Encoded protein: CASSSLGGEATGELFF.

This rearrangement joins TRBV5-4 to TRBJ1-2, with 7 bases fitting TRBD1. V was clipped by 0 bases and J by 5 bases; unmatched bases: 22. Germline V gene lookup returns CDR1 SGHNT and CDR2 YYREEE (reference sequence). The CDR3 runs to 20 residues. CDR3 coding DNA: TGTGCCAGCAGCTTGGCCGTTTCAGGCCGTTGGCAGGGGGTATTGTATGGCTACACCTTC. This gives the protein CASSLAVSGRWQGVLYGYTF.

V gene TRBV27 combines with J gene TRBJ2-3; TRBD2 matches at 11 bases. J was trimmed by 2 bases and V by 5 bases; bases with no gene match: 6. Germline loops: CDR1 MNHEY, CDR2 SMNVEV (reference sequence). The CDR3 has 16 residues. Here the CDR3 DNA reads TGTGCCAGCAGTCCCGGGACTAGCGGATACACAGATACGCAGTATTTT. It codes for CASSPGTSGYTDTQYF.

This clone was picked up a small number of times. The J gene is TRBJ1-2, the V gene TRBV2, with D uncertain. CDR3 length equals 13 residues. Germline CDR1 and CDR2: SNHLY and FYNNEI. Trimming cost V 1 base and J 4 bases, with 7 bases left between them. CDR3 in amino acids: CASSEGRLYGYTF. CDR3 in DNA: TGTGCCAGCAGTGAAGGCAGACTCTATGGCTACACCTTC.

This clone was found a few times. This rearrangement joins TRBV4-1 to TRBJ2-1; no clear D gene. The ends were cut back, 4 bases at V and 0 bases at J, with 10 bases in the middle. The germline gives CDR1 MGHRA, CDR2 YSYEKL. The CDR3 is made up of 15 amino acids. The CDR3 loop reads CASSPSLSSYNEQFF. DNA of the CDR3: TGCGCCAGCAGCCCAAGCTTAAGCTCCTACAATGAGCAGTTCTTC.

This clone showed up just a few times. As DNA, the CDR3 is TGTGCCAGTAGTATCCCACAGGGGCTCCCAAGTGAGCAGTACTTC. Amino acid sequence: CASSIPQGLPSEQYF. J is TRBJ2-7 and V is TRBV19, with 7 bases aligning to TRBD1. The CDR3 covers 15 residues. The ends lost 3 bases at V and 7 bases at J; junction bases unmatched: 12. Germline CDR1 is LNHDA and CDR2 is SQIVND (reference sequence).